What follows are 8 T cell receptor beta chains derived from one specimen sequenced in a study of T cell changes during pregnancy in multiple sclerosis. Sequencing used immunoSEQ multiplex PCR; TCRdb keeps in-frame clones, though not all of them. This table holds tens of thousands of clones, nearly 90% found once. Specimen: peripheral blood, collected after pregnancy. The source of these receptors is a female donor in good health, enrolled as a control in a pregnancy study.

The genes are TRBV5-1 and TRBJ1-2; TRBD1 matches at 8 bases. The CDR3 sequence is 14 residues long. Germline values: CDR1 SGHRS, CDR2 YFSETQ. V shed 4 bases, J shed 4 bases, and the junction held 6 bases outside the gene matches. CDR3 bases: TGCGCCAGCAGCCCTGGACAGGGAATCTATGGCTACACCTTC. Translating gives CASSPGQGIYGYTF.

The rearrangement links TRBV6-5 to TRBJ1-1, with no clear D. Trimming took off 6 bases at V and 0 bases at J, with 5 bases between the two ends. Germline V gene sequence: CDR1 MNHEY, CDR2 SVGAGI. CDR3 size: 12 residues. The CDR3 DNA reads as TGTGCCAGCAGCCACATGAACACTGAAGCTTTCTTT. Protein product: CASSHMNTEAFF.

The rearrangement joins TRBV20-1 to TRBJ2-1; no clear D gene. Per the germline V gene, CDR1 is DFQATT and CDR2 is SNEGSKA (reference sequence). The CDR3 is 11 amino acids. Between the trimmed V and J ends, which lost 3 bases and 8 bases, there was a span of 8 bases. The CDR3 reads CSASERDEQFF. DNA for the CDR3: TGCAGTGCTAGCGAGCGCGATGAGCAGTTCTTC.

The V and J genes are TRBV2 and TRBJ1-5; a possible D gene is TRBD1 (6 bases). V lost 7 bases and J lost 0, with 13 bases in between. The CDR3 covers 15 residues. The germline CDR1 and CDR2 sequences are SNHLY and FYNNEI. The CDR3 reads CASIQGPYSNQPQHF. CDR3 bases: TGTGCCAGCATACAGGGACCATATAGCAATCAGCCCCAGCATTTT.

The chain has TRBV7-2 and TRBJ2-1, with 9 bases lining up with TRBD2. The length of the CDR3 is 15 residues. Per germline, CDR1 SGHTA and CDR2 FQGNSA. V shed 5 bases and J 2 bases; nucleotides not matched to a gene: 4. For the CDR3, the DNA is TGTGCCAGCAGCCATATAGCGGGAGCCTACAATGAGCAGTTCTTC. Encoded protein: CASSHIAGAYNEQFF.

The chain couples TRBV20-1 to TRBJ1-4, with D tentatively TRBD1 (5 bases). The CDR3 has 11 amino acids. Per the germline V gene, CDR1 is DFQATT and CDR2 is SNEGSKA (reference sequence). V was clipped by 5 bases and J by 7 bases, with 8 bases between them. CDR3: CSAGRGEKLFF. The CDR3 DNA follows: TGCAGTGCTGGGAGGGGTGAAAAACTGTTTTTT.

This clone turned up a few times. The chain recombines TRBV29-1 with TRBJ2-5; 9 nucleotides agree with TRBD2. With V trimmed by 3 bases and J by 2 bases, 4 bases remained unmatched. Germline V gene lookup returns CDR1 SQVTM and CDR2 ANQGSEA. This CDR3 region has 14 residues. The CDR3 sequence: CSVDLAGFQETQYF. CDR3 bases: TGCAGCGTTGACCTAGCGGGGTTTCAAGAGACCCAGTACTTC.

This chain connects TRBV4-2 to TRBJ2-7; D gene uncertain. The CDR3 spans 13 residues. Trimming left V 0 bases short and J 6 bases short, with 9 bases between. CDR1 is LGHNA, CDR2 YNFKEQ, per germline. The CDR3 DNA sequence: TGTGCCAGCAGCCAAGATCTCGCGGTCGAGCAGTACTTC. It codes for CASSQDLAVEQYF.